This T cell receptor (beta chain) was found in a study of T cells in Graves' hyperthyroidism and ophthalmopathy. Findings and limits, study-wide: Expanded thyroid clonotypes (above 0.001) were mostly also found in blood.

The CDR3 is 13 amino acids. Germline loops: CDR1 SGHVS, CDR2 FQNEAQ. Trimming cost V 6 bases and J 10 bases; bases outside gene matches: 8. Aged 18 to 65, the patients had hyperthyroidism that was newly diagnosed and had lasted under 2 months. Diagnoses were established using clinical symptoms, serum thyroxine and TRAb, thyroid ultrasound and orbital computed tomography. Details on this clonotype: The antigen is not known.

Authors of the study amplified TCR beta CDR3 regions from RNA transcripts. In the first-round RT-PCR of the TCR CDR3, the HTBI primer set was used. In TCRdb, the multiplex PCR reads were re-called with MiXCR into one record per CDR3 protein. The table lists 300,000 to 450,000 distinct CDR3 sequences, approximately 15% of them singletons. The chain links TRBV7-8 to TRBJ2-1, with 8 bases aligning to TRBD2. The sequenced sample consisted of blood. This sequence originates from a woman aged 60-70 years with Graves' hyperthyroidism. In DNA, the CDR3 is TGTGCCAGCAGTGTAGCGGGATCGAGGGAGCAGTTCTTC. This gives the protein CASSVAGSREQFF. The full variable domain, its missing parts supplied by reference TRBV7-8 and TRBJ2-1, is GAGVSQSPRYKVAKRGQDVALRCDPISGHVSLFWYQQALGQGPEFLTYFQNEAQLDKSGLPSDRFFAERPEGSVSTLKIQRTQQEDSAVYLCASSVAGSREQFFGPGTRLTVL.